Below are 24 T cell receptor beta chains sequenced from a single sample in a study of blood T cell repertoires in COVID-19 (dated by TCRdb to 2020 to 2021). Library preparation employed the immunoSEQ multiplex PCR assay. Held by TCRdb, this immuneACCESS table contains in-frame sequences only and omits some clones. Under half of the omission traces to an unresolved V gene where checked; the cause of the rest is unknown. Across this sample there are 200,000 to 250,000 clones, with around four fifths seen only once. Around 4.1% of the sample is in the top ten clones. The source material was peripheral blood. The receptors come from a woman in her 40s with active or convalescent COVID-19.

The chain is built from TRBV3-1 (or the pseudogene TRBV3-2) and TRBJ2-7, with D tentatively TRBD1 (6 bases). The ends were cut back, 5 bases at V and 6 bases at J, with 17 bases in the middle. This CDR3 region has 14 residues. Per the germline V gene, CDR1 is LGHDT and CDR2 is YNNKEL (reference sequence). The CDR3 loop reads CASSTTPQGSEQYV. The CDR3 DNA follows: TGTGCCAGCAGCACTACCCCCCAGGGGAGCGAGCAGTACGTC.

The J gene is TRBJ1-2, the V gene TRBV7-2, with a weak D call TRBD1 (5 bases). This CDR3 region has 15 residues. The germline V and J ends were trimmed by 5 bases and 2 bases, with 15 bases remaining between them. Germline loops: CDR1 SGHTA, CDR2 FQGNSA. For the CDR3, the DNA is TGTGCCAGCAGCGCGGGACGGGGGATAAACTATGGCTACACCTTC. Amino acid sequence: CASSAGRGINYGYTF.

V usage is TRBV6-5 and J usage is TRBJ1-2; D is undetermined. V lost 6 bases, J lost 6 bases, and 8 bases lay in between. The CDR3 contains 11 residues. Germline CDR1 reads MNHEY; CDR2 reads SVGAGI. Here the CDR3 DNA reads TGTGCCAGCAGGGGAGTTGATGGCTACACCTTC. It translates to CASRGVDGYTF.

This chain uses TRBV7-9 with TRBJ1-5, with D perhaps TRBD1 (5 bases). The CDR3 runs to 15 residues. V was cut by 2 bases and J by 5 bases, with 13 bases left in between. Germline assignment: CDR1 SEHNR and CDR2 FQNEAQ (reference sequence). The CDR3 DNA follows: TGTGCCAGCAGCTTACATAGCAGGGAAGATCAGCCCCAGCATTTT. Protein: CASSLHSREDQPQHF.

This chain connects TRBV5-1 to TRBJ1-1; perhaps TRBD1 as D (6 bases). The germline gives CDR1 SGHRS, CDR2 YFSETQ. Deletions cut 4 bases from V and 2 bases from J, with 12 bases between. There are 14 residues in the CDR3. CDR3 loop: CASSGGQPNTEAFF. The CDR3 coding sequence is TGCGCCAGCAGCGGTGGACAGCCCAACACTGAAGCTTTCTTT.

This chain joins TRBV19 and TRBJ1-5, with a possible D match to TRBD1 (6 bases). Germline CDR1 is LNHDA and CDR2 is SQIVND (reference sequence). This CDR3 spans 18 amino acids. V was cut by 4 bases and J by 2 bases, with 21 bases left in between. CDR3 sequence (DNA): TGTGCCAGTAGTACCCATGGGGGAGGGGGGACGGGCAATCAGCCCCAGCATTTT. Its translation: CASSTHGGGGTGNQPQHF.

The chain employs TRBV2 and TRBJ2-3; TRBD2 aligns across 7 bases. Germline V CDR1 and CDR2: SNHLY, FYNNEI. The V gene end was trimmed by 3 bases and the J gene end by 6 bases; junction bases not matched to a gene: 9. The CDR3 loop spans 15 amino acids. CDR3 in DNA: TGTGCCAGCAGTGATGGAGCGGGATTGGGGGATACGCAGTATTTT. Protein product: CASSDGAGLGDTQYF. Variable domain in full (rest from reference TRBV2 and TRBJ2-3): EPEVTQTPSHQVTQMGQEVILRCVPISNHLYFYWYRQILGQKVEFLVSFYNNEISEKSEIFDDQFSVERPDGSNFTLKIRSTKLEDSAMYFCASSDGAGLGDTQYFGPGTRLTVL.

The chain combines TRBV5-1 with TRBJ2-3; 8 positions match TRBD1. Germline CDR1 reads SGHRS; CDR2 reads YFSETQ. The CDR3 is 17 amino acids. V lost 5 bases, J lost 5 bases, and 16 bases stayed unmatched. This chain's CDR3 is CASRQGRRQGAGDTQYF. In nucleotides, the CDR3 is TGCGCCAGCAGGCAAGGGAGGAGGCAGGGGGCCGGAGATACGCAGTATTTT.

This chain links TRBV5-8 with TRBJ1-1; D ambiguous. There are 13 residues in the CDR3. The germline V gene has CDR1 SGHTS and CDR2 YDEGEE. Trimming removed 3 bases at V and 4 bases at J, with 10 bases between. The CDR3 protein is CASSSTSITEAFF. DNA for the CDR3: TGTGCCAGCAGCTCAACCTCTATCACTGAAGCTTTCTTT.

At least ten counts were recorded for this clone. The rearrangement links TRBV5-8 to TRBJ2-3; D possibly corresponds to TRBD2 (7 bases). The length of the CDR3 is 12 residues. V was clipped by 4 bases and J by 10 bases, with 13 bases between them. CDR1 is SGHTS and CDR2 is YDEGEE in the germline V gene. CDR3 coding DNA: TGTGCCAGCAGCCCCACAGGGAGGGCGCAGTATTTT. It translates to CASSPTGRAQYF.

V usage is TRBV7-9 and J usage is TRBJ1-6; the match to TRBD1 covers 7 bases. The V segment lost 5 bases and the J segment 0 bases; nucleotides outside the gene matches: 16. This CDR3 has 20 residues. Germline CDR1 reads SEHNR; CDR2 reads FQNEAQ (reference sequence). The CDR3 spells CASSNDRDRSPSSYNSPLHF. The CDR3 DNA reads TGTGCCAGCAGCAACGACCGGGACAGAAGCCCTAGCTCCTATAATTCACCCCTCCACTTT.

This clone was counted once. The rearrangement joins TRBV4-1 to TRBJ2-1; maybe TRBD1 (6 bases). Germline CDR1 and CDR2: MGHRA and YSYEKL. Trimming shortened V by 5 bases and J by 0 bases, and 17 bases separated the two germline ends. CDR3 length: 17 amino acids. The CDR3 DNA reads TGCGCCAGCAGCGGGGGCGTGAGCCCTCGCTCCTACAATGAGCAGTTCTTC. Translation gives CASSGGVSPRSYNEQFF.

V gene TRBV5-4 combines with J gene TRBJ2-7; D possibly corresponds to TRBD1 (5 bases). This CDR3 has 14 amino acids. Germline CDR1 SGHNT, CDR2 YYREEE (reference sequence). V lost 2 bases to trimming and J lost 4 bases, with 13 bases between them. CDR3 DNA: TGTGCCAGCAGCTTCCCTAGACAGCAATACGAGCAGTACGTC. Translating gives CASSFPRQQYEQYV.

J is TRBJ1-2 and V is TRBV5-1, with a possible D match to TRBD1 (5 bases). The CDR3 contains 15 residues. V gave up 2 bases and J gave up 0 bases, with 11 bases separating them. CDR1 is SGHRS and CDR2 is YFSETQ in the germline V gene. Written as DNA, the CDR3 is TGCGCCAGCAGCTTCAACAGGCTTACTAACTATGGCTACACCTTC. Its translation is CASSFNRLTNYGYTF. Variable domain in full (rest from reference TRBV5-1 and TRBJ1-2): KAGVTQTPRYLIKTRGQQVTLSCSPISGHRSVSWYQQTPGQGLQFLFEYFSETQRNKGNFPGRFSGRQFSNSRSEMNVSTLELGDSALYLCASSFNRLTNYGYTFGSGTRLTVV.

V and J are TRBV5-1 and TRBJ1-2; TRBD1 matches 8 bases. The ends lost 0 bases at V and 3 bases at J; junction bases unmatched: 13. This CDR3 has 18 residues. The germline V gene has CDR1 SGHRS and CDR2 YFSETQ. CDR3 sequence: CASSLAPYPTGDDYGYTF. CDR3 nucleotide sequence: TGCGCCAGCAGCTTGGCCCCTTATCCGACAGGGGACGACTATGGCTACACCTTC.

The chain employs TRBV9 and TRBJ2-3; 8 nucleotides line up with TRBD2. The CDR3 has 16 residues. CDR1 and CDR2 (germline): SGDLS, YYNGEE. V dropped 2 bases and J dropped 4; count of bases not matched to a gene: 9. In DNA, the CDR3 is TGTGCCAGCAGCGTTCCCGGGACTAGTGGCTCAGATACGCAGTATTTT. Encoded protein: CASSVPGTSGSDTQYF.

This CDR3 reads CASSSTATFGYTF. DNA for the CDR3: TGTGCCAGCAGCTCAACAGCCACCTTTGGCTACACCTTC. The chain links TRBV3-1 (or the pseudogene TRBV3-2) to TRBJ1-2; D not certain. The germline CDR1 and CDR2 sequences are LGHDT and YNNKEL (reference sequence). Trimming took off 5 bases at V and 7 bases at J, with 14 bases between the two ends. This CDR3 spans 13 amino acids.

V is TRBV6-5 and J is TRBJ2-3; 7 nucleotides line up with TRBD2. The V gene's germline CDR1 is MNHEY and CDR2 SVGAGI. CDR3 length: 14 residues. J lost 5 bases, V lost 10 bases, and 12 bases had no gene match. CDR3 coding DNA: TGTGCCACCCACACGGGGGGAATCGGAGATACGCAGTATTTT. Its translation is CATHTGGIGDTQYF.

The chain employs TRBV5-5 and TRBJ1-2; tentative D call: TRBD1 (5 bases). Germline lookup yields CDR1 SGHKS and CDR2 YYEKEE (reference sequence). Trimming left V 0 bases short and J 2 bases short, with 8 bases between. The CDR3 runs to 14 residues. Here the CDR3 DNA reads TGTGCCAGCAGCTTGGTACAGGCCAACTATGGCTACACCTTC. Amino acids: CASSLVQANYGYTF.

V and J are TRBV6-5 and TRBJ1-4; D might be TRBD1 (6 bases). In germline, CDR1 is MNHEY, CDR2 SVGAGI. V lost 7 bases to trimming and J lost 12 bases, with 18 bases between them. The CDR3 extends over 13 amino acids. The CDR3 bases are TGTGCCAGCAAGATGATGACAGGACGGGAACTGTTTTTT. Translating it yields CASKMMTGRELFF.

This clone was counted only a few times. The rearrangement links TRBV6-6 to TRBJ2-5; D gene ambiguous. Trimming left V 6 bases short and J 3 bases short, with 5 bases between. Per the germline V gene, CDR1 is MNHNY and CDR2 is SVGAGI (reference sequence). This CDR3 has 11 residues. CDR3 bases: TGTGCCAGCAGCAGGAAAGAGACCCAGTACTTC. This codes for CASSRKETQYF.

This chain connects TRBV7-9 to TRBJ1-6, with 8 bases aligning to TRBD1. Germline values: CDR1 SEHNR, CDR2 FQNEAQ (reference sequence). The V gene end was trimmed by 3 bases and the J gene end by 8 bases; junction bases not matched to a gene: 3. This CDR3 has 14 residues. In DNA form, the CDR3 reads TGTGCCAGCAGCTTTGGGACAGGAGATTCACCCCTCCACTTT. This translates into CASSFGTGDSPLHF.

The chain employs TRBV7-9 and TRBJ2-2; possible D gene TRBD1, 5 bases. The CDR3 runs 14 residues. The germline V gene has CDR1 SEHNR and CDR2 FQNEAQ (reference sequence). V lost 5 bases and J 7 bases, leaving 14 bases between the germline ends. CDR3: CASSPQGVIGELFF. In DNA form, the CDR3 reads TGTGCCAGCAGCCCCCAGGGTGTTATCGGGGAGCTGTTTTTT.

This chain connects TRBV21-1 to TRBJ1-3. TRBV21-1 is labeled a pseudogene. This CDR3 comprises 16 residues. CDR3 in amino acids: CASSRGTGYSGNTIYF. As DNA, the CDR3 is TGTGCCAGCAGCAGAGGGACTGGGTACTCTGGAAACACCATATATTTT.